This is a list of T cell receptor beta chains from one sample in a study of radiotherapy plus CTLA-4 blockade in lung cancer. TCRdb's copy holds only in-frame clones and misses some; the assay was immunoSEQ multiplex PCR. Of 90,000 to 130,000 clones listed, approximately 80% are singletons. Material: peripheral blood, obtained from a patient treated with radiotherapy plus ipilimumab. The receptors here all came from a human donor with non-small cell lung cancer that progressed on radiotherapy plus ipilimumab. Some clones in this sample may be carry-over from other donors' samples. Each CDR3 is given with its conserved first and last residue. Each record gives: D gene, V gene, J gene, clone size, CDR3 protein, CDR3 DNA. The D gene is left open where the match is weak. A row's size may be missing; if present it is once, few, many or a size class.

D: .; V: TRBV9; J: TRBJ2-7; size: .; CDR3: CASSTEAVYEQYF; DNA: TGTGCCAGCAGCACCGAAGCGGTATACGAGCAGTACTTC
D: .; V: TRBV20-1; J: TRBJ2-5; size: .; CDR3: CSARISETQYF; DNA: TGCAGTGCTAGAATATCAGAGACCCAGTACTTC
D: .; V: TRBV20-1; J: TRBJ2-1; size: .; CDR3: CSATGDEQFF; DNA: TGCAGTGCCACAGGCGATGAGCAGTTCTTC
D: .; V: TRBV4-2; J: TRBJ1-1; size: .; CDR3: CASSQGAYDTEAFF; DNA: TGTGCCAGCAGCCAGGGTGCTTATGACACTGAAGCTTTCTTT
D: TRBD1; V: TRBV6-5; J: TRBJ1-3; size: few; CDR3: CASSSGGYSGNTIYF; DNA: TGTGCCAGCAGTTCAGGGGGGTACTCTGGAAACACCATATATTTT
D: .; V: TRBV7-2; J: TRBJ1-2; size: .; CDR3: CASSLGPGAVYGYTF; DNA: TGTGCCAGCAGCTTAGGACCAGGGGCGGTCTATGGCTACACCTTC
D: .; V: TRBV11-1; J: TRBJ1-1; size: .; CDR3: CASSLSQRVWSEAEAFF; DNA: TGTGCCAGCAGCTTATCGCAGAGGGTTTGGTCCGAAGCTGAAGCTTTCTTT
D: .; V: TRBV10-1; J: TRBJ1-5; size: .; CDR3: CASSGYTGDETQPQHF; DNA: TGCGCCAGCAGTGGCTATACGGGGGACGAGACGCAGCCCCAGCATTTT
D: TRBD1; V: TRBV2; J: TRBJ2-7; size: .; CDR3: CASNPRTGTYEQYF; DNA: TGTGCCAGCAACCCAAGGACAGGGACCTACGAGCAGTACTTC
D: .; V: TRBV5-1; J: TRBJ2-3; size: .; CDR3: CASSLGQETDTQYF; DNA: TGCGCCAGCAGCTTGGGACAGGAGACAGATACGCAGTATTTT
D: TRBD1; V: TRBV7-6; J: TRBJ1-1; size: .; CDR3: CASRPGYGTATEAFF; DNA: TGTGCCAGCAGGCCGGGATACGGGACAGCCACTGAAGCTTTCTTT
D: .; V: TRBV9; J: TRBJ2-1; size: .; CDR3: CASSLENEQFF; DNA: TGTGCCAGCAGTTTGGAAAATGAGCAGTTCTTC
D: .; V: TRBV19; J: TRBJ2-7; size: .; CDR3: CASSTSGWEQYF; DNA: TGTGCCAGTAGTACGAGTGGGTGGGAGCAGTACTTC
D: TRBD2; V: TRBV15; J: TRBJ2-1; size: .; CDR3: CATKSGGTSRNEQFF; DNA: TGTGCCACCAAAAGCGGGGGGACTTCTCGGAATGAGCAGTTCTTC
D: .; V: TRBV18; J: TRBJ1-5; size: .; CDR3: CASSPQGGDQPQHF; DNA: TGTGCCAGCTCACCACAGGGGGGTGATCAGCCCCAGCATTTT
D: .; V: TRBV7-2; J: TRBJ2-6; size: .; CDR3: CASSKRSGVSGANVLTF; DNA: TGTGCCAGCAGCAAAAGATCAGGGGTCTCTGGGGCCAACGTCCTGACTTTC
D: .; V: TRBV6-5; J: TRBJ2-7; size: .; CDR3: CASTNKDSSTYEQYF; DNA: TGTGCCAGCACTAACAAGGACAGCTCGACCTACGAGCAGTACTTC
D: .; V: TRBV6-5; J: TRBJ1-6; size: .; CDR3: CASSTYRIVRSPLHF; DNA: TGTGCCAGCAGTACGTACAGGATCGTGAGGTCACCCCTCCACTTT
D: .; V: TRBV19; J: TRBJ2-1; size: once; CDR3: CASSIPGPSYNEQFF; DNA: TGTGCCAGTAGTATTCCAGGGCCCTCCTACAATGAGCAGTTCTTC
D: .; V: TRBV7-6; J: TRBJ1-1; size: .; CDR3: CASSLPQGRSAEAFF; DNA: TGTGCCAGCAGCCTCCCACAGGGCAGGAGCGCTGAAGCTTTCTTT
D: .; V: TRBV6-6; J: TRBJ1-2; size: few; CDR3: CASSFQGSADYGYTF; DNA: TGTGCCAGCAGTTTCCAGGGTTCAGCGGATTATGGCTACACCTTC
D: .; V: TRBV5-1; J: TRBJ1-4; size: .; CDR3: CASSEQGVGEKLFF; DNA: TGCGCCAGCTCTGAACAGGGAGTAGGGGAAAAACTGTTTTTT
D: .; V: TRBV7-2; J: TRBJ2-5; size: .; CDR3: CASSLSRQETQYF; DNA: TGTGCCAGCAGCCTTTCCCGCCAAGAGACCCAGTACTTC
D: TRBD1; V: TRBV28; J: TRBJ1-4; size: .; CDR3: CASSPGQANEKLFF; DNA: TGTGCCAGCAGTCCGGGACAGGCTAATGAAAAACTGTTTTTT
D: .; V: TRBV7-8; J: TRBJ2-6; size: .; CDR3: CASSPGGGGANVLTF; DNA: TGTGCCAGCAGCCCGGGGGGCGGCGGGGCCAACGTCCTGACTTTC
D: TRBD1; V: TRBV4-3; J: TRBJ2-3; size: .; CDR3: CASSQSRQGGPDTQYF; DNA: TGCGCCAGCAGCCAATCCCGACAGGGTGGCCCAGATACGCAGTATTTT
D: TRBD1; V: TRBV5-1; J: TRBJ2-1; size: .; CDR3: CASSFRDRGTEQFF; DNA: TGCGCCAGCAGCTTCCGGGACAGGGGTACTGAGCAGTTCTTC
D: .; V: TRBV4-1; J: TRBJ1-6; size: .; CDR3: CASSQEVTGNSPLHF; DNA: TGCGCCAGCAGCCAAGAGGTTACAGGGAATTCACCCCTCCACTTT
D: .; V: TRBV7-9; J: TRBJ2-7; size: .; CDR3: CASSTQGMEGEQYF; DNA: TGTGCCAGCAGCACACAGGGTATGGAGGGCGAGCAGTACTTC
D: .; V: TRBV5-4; J: TRBJ2-2; size: .; CDR3: CASSRAWGGTGELFF; DNA: TGTGCCAGCAGCCGGGCCTGGGGAGGAACCGGGGAGCTGTTTTTT
D: .; V: TRBV7-6; J: TRBJ1-6; size: .; CDR3: CASSRVPYDSPLHF; DNA: TGTGCCAGCAGCCGTGTCCCATACGATTCACCCCTCCACTTT
D: .; V: TRBV6-6; J: TRBJ2-7; size: .; CDR3: CASNKGTDYEQYF; DNA: TGTGCCAGCAATAAGGGGACCGACTACGAGCAGTACTTC
D: TRBD1; V: TRBV5-6; J: TRBJ2-2; size: medium-sized; CDR3: CASSWAAGTDLYTGELFF; DNA: TGTGCCAGCAGCTGGGCCGCCGGGACAGACCTCTACACCGGGGAGCTGTTTTTT
D: .; V: TRBV7-8; J: TRBJ2-3; size: .; CDR3: CASSPRGLGEVSDTQYF; DNA: TGTGCCAGCAGCCCCAGGGGACTTGGGGAAGTTTCAGATACGCAGTATTTT
D: .; V: TRBV7-2; J: TRBJ1-4; size: few; CDR3: CASSAGRKKLFF; DNA: TGTGCCAGCAGCGCGGGACGGAAGAAACTGTTTTTT
D: TRBD1; V: TRBV28; J: TRBJ2-7; size: .; CDR3: CASSGTGQSYEQYF; DNA: TGTGCCAGCTCCGGGACAGGCCAATCCTACGAGCAGTACTTC
D: TRBD1; V: TRBV2; J: TRBJ1-4; size: .; CDR3: CASSERQGSEKLFF; DNA: TGTGCCAGCAGTGAAAGACAGGGAAGCGAAAAACTGTTTTTT
D: .; V: TRBV11-2; J: TRBJ2-2; size: .; CDR3: CASSFEYSGELFF; DNA: TGTGCCAGCAGCTTTGAATATTCGGGGGAGCTGTTTTTT
D: .; V: TRBV14; J: TRBJ2-1; size: .; CDR3: CASSEGGSSYNEQFF; DNA: TGTGCCAGCAGCGAGGGGGGAAGCTCCTACAATGAGCAGTTCTTC
D: .; V: TRBV28; J: TRBJ1-5; size: once; CDR3: CATRRGNQPQHF; DNA: TGTGCCACCCGAAGGGGGAATCAGCCCCAGCATTTT
D: .; V: TRBV5-1; J: TRBJ2-7; size: .; CDR3: CASRQQGLSVYEQYF; DNA: TGCGCCAGCAGACAACAGGGCTTATCGGTATACGAGCAGTACTTC
D: TRBD1; V: TRBV7-9; J: TRBJ2-7; size: .; CDR3: CASSSGRDSSYEQYF; DNA: TGTGCCAGCAGCTCGGGCCGGGACAGCTCCTACGAGCAGTACTTC
D: .; V: TRBV6-1; J: TRBJ1-4; size: .; CDR3: CASMDSDNEKLFF; DNA: TGTGCCAGCATGGACAGCGATAATGAAAAACTGTTTTTT
D: TRBD1; V: TRBV5-4; J: TRBJ1-1; size: .; CDR3: CASSLFLGGASTEAFF; DNA: TGTGCCAGCAGCTTGTTCTTAGGGGGCGCATCCACTGAAGCTTTCTTT
D: TRBD1; V: TRBV5-6; J: TRBJ1-2; size: .; CDR3: CASSYSWTGVNYGYTF; DNA: TGTGCCAGCAGCTACTCGTGGACAGGGGTCAACTATGGCTACACCTTC
D: .; V: TRBV20-1; J: TRBJ1-2; size: .; CDR3: CSAREYSGYTF; DNA: TGCAGTGCTAGAGAGTACTCGGGCTACACCTTC